A selection of T cell receptor beta chains follows, all from one sample in a study of blood T cell repertoires in COVID-19. Produced via immunoSEQ multiplex PCR; TCRdb's table is partial and in-frame only. The table includes 250,000 or so clones, 88% detected once. The specimen sequenced was peripheral blood. The source is a woman aged 40 to 50 who had recovered from COVID-19. CDR3s include the opening cysteine and the closing phenylalanine or tryptophan. Fields, in order: V gene, CDR3 protein.

v_call: TRBV21-1
cdr3_aa: CASSKGPRCGTPQETQYF

v_call: TRBV4-3
cdr3_aa: CASSQDSSVEQYF

v_call: TRBV7-2
cdr3_aa: CASSLLWGRAAAEQYF

v_call: TRBV7-2
cdr3_aa: CASSPMAGENYGYTF

v_call: TRBV10-3
cdr3_aa: CAISVGRVGEKLFF

v_call: TRBV7-3
cdr3_aa: CASSSVGGIDEQFF

v_call: TRBV6-2/TRBV6-3
cdr3_aa: CASSYLSRGYTF

v_call: TRBV28
cdr3_aa: CASSPWGGSSYNEQFF

v_call: TRBV19
cdr3_aa: CASSMGWGQGLSYEQYF

v_call: TRBV18
cdr3_aa: CASSPAQTAQETQYF

v_call: TRBV7-9
cdr3_aa: CASSSQGDEQYF

v_call: TRBV30
cdr3_aa: CAWSRASGSYNEQFF

v_call: TRBV5-1
cdr3_aa: CASSPGTGNQPQHF

v_call: TRBV6-2/TRBV6-3
cdr3_aa: CASSYLRTGGHGYTF

v_call: TRBV7-2
cdr3_aa: CASSSRRGGNTIYF